In this sample, the clone carrying this T cell receptor (beta chain) turned up many times. The sample comes from a study of neurological immune-mediated disorders. Germline V lookup: CDR1 DFQATT, CDR2 SNEGSKA (reference sequence). CDR3 length equals 12 residues. Trimming took 3 bases from V and 3 from J; bases not matched to a gene: 0. Time point described: technical triplicate 3. Some 1 million sorted CD4+ or CD8+ T cells made each library. As for the cDNA, it was generated by 5'RACE with 10-nucleotide random UMIs. TCRdb redid the calling of the 5' RACE reads with MiXCR, one entry per CDR3 protein. The sample records more than 25,000 distinct CDR3 sequences, about 16% being singletons.

This chain uses TRBV20-1 with TRBJ2-7; 9 positions agree with TRBD1. The sequence came from a female donor with HTLV-1-associated myelopathy (HAM/TSP). What was sequenced was CD4+ T cells from blood. In DNA, the CDR3 is TGCAGTGCTAGGACAGGGGGCTACGAGCAGTACTTC. Encoded protein: CSARTGGYEQYF.